The clone carrying this T cell receptor (beta chain) was observed a single time. Its antigen remains unidentified. Through negative isolation, CD4+ and CD8+ T cells were obtained, while TEMRA cells were enriched using FACS. The data stem from a study of CD8 T cells in Susac syndrome. In the study overall: When blood was drawn, patients with Susac syndrome were on intravenous immunoglobulin alone, on corticosteroids, or therapy-naive.

Random hexamers primed reverse transcription of about 0.5 to 1 ug RNA. immunoSEQ multiplex PCR amplified TCR beta CDR3 across 54 Vbeta, 13 Jbeta. TCRdb re-called the immunoSEQ multiplex PCR reads through MiXCR, storing one row per CDR3 protein. The sample contains about 180,000 distinct CDR3 sequences, 90% to 97% of which appear only once. The study's findings and limits: No clonal expansion appeared among CD4+ T cells in Susac patients.

This receptor was taken from a human donor with Susac syndrome. The sample consisted of CD4+ T cells from PBMCs.

The CDR3 DNA is TGTGCCAGCAGGAGAAAAACTAGCGGATACACAGATACGCAGTATTTT. It is translated as CASRRKTSGYTDTQYF. The rearrangement uses TRBV6-1 and TRBJ2-3; TRBD2 matches at 8 bases. Germline loops: CDR1 MNHNS, CDR2 SASEGT. The CDR3 sequence is 16 residues long. Unmatched junction bases numbered 10, after V lost 6 bases and J lost 2 bases.